This T cell receptor beta chain was captured by sequencing in a study of T cells after yellow fever vaccination. Study in general: When fractions had low cell numbers, they were prepared with SMART-Seq v4 Ultra Low Input. Overall study results and limits: Although most clonotypes did not, a small share appeared in both CD4 and CD8 compartments. Most primary-vaccination clones recurred post-booster (more than 95% CD4, about 90% CD8).

One entry per CDR3 protein, called by TCRdb with MiXCR from the 5' RACE reads. The sample holds under 95,000 distinct CDR3 sequences, 7.3% seen once. This clonotype was seen more than once but under ten times. Its antigen is still unknown. Sequencing was performed on CD8+ T cells sorted from PBMCs, taken less than 11 days after the first yellow fever vaccination. The TCR sequence derives from a man between 18 and 29 years old who received the YFV17D yellow fever vaccine.

The CDR3 loop reads CASSQGDRDNYEQYF. As DNA, the CDR3 is TGTGCCAGCAGCCAAGGGGACAGGGATAACTACGAGCAGTACTTC. The rearrangement uses TRBV4-2 and TRBJ2-7; 9 bases align to TRBD1. CDR3 length: 15 amino acids. The germline V gene has CDR1 LGHNA and CDR2 YNFKEQ. V dropped 1 base and J dropped 3; count of bases not matched to a gene: 4.